Listed here is a single TCR beta chain. TCRdb's copy holds only in-frame clones and misses some; the assay was immunoSEQ multiplex PCR. The repertoire has about 210,000 clones, approximately 85% of them found once; the top ten carry approximately 2.4%. These data belong to a study of blood T cell repertoires in COVID-19. The CDR3 has 15 amino acids. With 2 bases removed from V and 5 bases from J, the gap between germline ends came to 15 bases. Germline V CDR1 and CDR2: SGHRS, YFSETQ. This receptor was taken from a woman aged 70-85 years with COVID-19, enrolled during active disease. The chain has TRBV5-1 and TRBJ2-3; TRBD2 is a possible D gene (6 bases). The specimen was peripheral blood. In DNA, the CDR3 is TGCGCCAGCAGCTTAAGTGGCCAGGGAGGAGATACGCAGTATTTT. Amino acid sequence: CASSLSGQGGDTQYF.